What follows are 2 T cell receptor beta chains derived from one specimen sequenced in a study of naive and memory T cell subsets. General study findings and limits: A few larger clonotypes appeared in naive repertoires, especially CD8, possibly memory cells re-expressing CD45RA.

The beta constant-region primer was an equimolar mix of two oligonucleotides covering TRBC1 and TRBC2. Ligated cDNA was amplified by four rounds of PCR with nested alpha and beta constant-region primers and SP2. A single record per CDR3 protein comes from TCRdb applying MiXCR to the UMI-ligation and nested PCR reads. Of approximately 140,000 distinct CDR3 sequences in the sample, about 23% were seen once. Their target antigens are unknown. The sequencing sample was made of naive CD4+ T cells from blood. The receptors derive from a human donor in good health.

This chain connects TRBV7-2 to TRBJ1-3; D is uncertain. The germline gives CDR1 SGHTA, CDR2 FQGNSA. The CDR3 totals 17 residues. Trimming left V 2 bases short and J 0 bases short, with 14 bases between. DNA of the CDR3: TGTGCCAGCAGCTTATATTCGCACAGCCCCTCTGGAAACACCATATATTTT. Translation: CASSLYSHSPSGNTIYF. Combining the CDR3 with reference TRBV7-2 and TRBJ1-3 gives the whole variable domain GAGVSQSPSNKVTEKGKDVELRCDPISGHTALYWYRQSLGQGLEFLIYFQGNSAPDKSGLPSDRFSAERTGGSVSTLTIQRTQQEDSAVYLCASSLYSHSPSGNTIYFGEGSWLTVV.

The J gene is TRBJ2-1, the V gene TRBV20-1; 16 nucleotides agree with TRBD2. Germline lookup yields CDR1 DFQATT and CDR2 SNEGSKA (reference sequence). Trimming took 6 bases from V and 7 from J; bases not matched to a gene: 9. CDR3 length equals 16 residues. The CDR3 sequence is CSAIGTSGRAPNEQFF. DNA for the CDR3: TGCAGTGCCATCGGGACTAGCGGGAGGGCCCCTAATGAGCAGTTCTTC.